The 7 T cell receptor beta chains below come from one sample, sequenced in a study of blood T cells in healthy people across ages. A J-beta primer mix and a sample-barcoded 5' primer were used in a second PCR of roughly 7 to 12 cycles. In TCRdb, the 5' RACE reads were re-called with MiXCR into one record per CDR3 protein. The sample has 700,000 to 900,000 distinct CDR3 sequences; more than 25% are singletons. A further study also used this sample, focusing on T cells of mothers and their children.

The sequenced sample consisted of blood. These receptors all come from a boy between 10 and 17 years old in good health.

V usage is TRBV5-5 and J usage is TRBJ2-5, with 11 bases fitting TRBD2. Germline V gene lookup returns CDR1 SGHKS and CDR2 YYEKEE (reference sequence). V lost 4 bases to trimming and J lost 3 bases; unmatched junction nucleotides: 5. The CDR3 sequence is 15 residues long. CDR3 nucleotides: TGTGCCAGCAGCCCCACGGGACTAGCGGAAGAGACCCAGTACTTC. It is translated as CASSPTGLAEETQYF. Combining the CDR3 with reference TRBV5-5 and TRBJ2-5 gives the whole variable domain DAGVTQSPTHLIKTRGQQVTLRCSPISGHKSVSWYQQVLGQGPQFIFQYYEKEERGRGNFPDRFSARQFPNYSSELNVNALLLGDSALYLCASSPTGLAEETQYFGPGTRLLVL.

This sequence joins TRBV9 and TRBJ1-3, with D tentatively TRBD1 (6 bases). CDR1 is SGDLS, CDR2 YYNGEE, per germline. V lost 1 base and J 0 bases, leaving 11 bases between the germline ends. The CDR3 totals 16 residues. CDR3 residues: CASSVQGSISGNTIYF. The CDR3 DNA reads TGTGCCAGCAGCGTACAGGGGTCCATCTCTGGAAACACCATATATTTT.

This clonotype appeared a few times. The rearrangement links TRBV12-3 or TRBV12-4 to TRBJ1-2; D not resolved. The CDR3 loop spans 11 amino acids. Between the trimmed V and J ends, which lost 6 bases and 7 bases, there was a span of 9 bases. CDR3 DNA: TGTGCCAGCAGGGCAGACCTTGGCTACACCTTC. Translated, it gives CASRADLGYTF.

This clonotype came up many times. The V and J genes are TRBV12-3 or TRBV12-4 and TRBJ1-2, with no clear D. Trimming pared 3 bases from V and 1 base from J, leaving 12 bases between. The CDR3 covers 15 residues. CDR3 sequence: CASSFGQDFNYGYTF. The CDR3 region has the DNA TGTGCCAGCAGTTTCGGGCAGGACTTTAACTATGGCTACACCTTC.

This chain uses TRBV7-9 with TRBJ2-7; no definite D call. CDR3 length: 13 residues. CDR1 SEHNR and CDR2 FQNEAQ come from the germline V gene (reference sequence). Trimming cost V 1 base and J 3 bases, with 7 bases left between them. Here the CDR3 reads CASSLGLIYEQYF. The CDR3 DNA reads TGTGCCAGCAGCTTAGGCCTTATCTACGAGCAGTACTTC.

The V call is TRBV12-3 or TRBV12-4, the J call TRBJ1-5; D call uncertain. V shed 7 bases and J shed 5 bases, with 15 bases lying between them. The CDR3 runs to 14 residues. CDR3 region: CASTISGPHQPQHF. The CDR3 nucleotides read TGTGCCAGCACCATCTCAGGCCCCCATCAGCCCCAGCATTTT.

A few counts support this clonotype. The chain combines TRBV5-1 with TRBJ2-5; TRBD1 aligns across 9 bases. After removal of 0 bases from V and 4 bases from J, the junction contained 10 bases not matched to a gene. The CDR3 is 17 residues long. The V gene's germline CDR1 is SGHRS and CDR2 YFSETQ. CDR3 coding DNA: TGCGCCAGCAGCTTGGTAGGGGATCCGACAGGGGGAGAGACCCAGTACTTC. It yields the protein CASSLVGDPTGGETQYF. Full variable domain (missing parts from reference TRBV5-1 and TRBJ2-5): KAGVTQTPRYLIKTRGQQVTLSCSPISGHRSVSWYQQTPGQGLQFLFEYFSETQRNKGNFPGRFSGRQFSNSRSEMNVSTLELGDSALYLCASSLVGDPTGGETQYFGPGTRLLVL.